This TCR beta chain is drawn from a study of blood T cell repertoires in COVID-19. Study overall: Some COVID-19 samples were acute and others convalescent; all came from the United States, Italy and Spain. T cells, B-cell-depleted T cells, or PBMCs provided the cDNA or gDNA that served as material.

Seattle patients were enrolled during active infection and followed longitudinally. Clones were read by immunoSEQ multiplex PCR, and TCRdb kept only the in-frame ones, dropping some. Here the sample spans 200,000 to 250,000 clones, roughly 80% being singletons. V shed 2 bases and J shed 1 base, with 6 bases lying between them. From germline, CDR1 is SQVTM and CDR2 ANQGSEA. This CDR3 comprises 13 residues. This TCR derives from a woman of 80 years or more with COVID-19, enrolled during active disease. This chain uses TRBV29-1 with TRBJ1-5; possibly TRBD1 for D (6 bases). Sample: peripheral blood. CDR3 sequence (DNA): TGCAGCGTTGAACAGGGGAGCAATCAGCCCCAGCATTTT. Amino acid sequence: CSVEQGSNQPQHF.